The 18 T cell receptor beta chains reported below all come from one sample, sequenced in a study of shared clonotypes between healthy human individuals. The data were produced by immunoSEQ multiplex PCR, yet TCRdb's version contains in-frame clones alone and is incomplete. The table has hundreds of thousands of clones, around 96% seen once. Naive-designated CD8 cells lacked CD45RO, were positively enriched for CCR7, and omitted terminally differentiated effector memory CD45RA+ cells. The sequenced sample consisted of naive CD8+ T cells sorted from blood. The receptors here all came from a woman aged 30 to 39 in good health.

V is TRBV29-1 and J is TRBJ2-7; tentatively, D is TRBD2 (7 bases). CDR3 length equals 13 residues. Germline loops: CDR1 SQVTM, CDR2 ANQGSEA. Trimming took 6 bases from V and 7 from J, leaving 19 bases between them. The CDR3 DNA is TGCAGCGTGGGAGGGGCAGGGGTGCGTGAGCAGTACTTC. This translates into CSVGGAGVREQYF.

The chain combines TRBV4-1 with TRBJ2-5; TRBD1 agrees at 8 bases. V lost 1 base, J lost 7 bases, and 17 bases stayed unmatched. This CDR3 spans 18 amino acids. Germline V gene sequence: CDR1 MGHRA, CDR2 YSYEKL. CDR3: CASSQAAGGRGPYGTQYF. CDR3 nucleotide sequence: TGCGCCAGCAGCCAAGCAGCCGGGGGCAGGGGGCCGTATGGGACCCAGTACTTC.

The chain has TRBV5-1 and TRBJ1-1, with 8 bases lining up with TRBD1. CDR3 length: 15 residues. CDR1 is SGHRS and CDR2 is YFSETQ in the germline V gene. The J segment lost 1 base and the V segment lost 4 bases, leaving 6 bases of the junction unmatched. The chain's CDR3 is CASSNRGETNTEAFF. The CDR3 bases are TGCGCCAGCAGCAACAGGGGGGAGACGAACACTGAAGCTTTCTTT.

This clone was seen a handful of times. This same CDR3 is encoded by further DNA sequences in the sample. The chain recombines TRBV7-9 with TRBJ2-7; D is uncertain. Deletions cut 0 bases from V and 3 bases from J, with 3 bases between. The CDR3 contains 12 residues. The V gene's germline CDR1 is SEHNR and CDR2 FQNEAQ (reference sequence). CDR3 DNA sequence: TGTGCCAGCAGCTTAGCAGACTACGAGCAGTACTTC. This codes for CASSLADYEQYF.

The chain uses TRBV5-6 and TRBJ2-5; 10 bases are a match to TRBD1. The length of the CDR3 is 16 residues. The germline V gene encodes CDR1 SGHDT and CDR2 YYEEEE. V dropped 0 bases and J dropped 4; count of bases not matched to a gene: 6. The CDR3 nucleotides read TGTGCCAGCAGCTTGGCCGACAGGGGGCGGGGAGAGACCCAGTACTTC. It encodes CASSLADRGRGETQYF.

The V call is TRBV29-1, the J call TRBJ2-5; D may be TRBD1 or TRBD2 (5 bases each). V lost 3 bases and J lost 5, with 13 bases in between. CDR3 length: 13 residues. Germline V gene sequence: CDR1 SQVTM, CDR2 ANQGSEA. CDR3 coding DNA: TGCAGCGTTGATGCTGAAGAGGGGGAGACCCAGTACTTC. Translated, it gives CSVDAEEGETQYF.

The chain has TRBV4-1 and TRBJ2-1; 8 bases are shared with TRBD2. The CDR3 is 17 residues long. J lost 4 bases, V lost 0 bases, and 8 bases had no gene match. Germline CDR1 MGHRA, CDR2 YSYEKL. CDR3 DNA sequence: TGCGCCAGCAGCCAAGACCAAACTAGCGGTTCTTACAATGAGCAGTTCTTC. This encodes CASSQDQTSGSYNEQFF.

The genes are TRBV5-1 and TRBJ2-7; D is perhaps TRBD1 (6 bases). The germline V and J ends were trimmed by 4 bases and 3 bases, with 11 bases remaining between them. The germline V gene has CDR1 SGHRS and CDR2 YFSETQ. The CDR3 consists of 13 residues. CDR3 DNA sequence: TGCGCCAGCAGCCAACGACAGGACTACGAGCAGTACTTC. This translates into CASSQRQDYEQYF. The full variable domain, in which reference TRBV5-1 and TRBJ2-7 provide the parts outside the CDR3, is KAGVTQTPRYLIKTRGQQVTLSCSPISGHRSVSWYQQTPGQGLQFLFEYFSETQRNKGNFPGRFSGRQFSNSRSEMNVSTLELGDSALYLCASSQRQDYEQYFGPGTRLTVT.

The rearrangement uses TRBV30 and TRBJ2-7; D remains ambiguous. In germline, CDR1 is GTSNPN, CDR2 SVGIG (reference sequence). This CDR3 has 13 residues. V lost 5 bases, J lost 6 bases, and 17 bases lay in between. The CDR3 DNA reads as TGTGCCTGGGCCCCACTATCTCCATTCGAGCAGTACTTC. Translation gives CAWAPLSPFEQYF.

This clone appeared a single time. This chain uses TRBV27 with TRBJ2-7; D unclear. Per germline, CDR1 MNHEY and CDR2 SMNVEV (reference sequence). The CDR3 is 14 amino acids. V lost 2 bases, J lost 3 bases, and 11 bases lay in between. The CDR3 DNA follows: TGTGCCAGCAGTTTAAACCCCTCCCTCTACGAGCAGTACTTC. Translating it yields CASSLNPSLYEQYF.

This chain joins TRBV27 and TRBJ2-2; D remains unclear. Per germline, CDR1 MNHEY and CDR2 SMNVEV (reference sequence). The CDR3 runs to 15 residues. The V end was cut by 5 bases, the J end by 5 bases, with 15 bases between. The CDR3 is CASSPTDGRTGELFF. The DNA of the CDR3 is TGTGCCAGCAGTCCCACTGATGGCAGGACCGGGGAGCTGTTTTTT.

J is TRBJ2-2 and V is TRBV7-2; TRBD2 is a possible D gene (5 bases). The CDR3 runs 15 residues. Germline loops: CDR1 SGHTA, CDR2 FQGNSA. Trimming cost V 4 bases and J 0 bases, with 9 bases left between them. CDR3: CASSSGIANTGELFF. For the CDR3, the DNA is TGTGCCAGCAGCTCCGGGATCGCGAACACCGGGGAGCTGTTTTTT.

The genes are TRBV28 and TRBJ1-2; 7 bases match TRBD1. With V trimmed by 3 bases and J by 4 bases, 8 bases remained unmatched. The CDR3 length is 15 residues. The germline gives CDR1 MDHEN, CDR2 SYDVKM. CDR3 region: CASSLAGGSVYGYTF. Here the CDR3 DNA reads TGTGCCAGCAGTTTGGCAGGGGGAAGTGTCTATGGCTACACCTTC.

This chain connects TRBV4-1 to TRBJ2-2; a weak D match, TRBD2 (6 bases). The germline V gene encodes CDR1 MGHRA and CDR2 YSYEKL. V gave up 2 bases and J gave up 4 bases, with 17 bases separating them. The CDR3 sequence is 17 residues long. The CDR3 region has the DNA TGCGCCAGCAGCCAAAAAGAGGCCCAGGGAGGCACCGGGGAGCTGTTTTTT. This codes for CASSQKEAQGGTGELFF.

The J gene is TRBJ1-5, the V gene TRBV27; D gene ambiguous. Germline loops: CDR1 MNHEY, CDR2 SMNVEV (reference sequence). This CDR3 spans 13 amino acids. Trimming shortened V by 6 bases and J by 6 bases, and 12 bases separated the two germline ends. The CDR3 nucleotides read TGTGCCAGCAGGCCAGGACGGGTTCAGCCCCAGCATTTT. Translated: CASRPGRVQPQHF.

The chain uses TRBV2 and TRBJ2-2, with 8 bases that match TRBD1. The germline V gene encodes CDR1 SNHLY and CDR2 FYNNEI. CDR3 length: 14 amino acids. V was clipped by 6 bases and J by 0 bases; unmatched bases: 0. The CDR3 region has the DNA TGTGCCAGCAGGGACAGGGCGAACACCGGGGAGCTGTTTTTT. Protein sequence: CASRDRANTGELFF.

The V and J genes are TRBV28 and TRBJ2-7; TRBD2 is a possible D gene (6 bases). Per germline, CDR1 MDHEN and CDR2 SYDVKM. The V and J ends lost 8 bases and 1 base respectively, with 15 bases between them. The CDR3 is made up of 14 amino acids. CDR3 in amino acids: CASGDPGESYEQYF. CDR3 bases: TGTGCCAGCGGTGACCCGGGAGAGTCCTACGAGCAGTACTTC.

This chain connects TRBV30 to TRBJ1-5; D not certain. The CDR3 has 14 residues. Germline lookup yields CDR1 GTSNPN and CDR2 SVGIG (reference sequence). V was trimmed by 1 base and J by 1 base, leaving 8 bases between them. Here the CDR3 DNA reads TGTGCCTGGAGTGGCGTGGGGAGCAATCAGCCCCAGCATTTT. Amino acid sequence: CAWSGVGSNQPQHF. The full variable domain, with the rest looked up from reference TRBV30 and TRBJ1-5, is SQTIHQWPATLVQPVGSPLSLECTVEGTSNPNLYWYRQAAGRGLQLLFYSVGIGQISSEVPQNLSASRPQDRQFILSSKKLLLSDSGFYLCAWSGVGSNQPQHFGDGTRLSIL.